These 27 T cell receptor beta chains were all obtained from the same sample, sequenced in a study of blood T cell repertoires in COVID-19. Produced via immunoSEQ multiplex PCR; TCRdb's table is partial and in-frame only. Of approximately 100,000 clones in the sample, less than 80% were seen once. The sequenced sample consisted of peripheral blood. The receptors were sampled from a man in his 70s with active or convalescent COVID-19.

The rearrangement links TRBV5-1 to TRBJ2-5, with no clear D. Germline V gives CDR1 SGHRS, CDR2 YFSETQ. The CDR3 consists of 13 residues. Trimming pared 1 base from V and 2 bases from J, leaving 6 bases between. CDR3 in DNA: TGCGCCAGCAGCTTGAGCCCTCAAGAGACCCAGTACTTC. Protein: CASSLSPQETQYF.

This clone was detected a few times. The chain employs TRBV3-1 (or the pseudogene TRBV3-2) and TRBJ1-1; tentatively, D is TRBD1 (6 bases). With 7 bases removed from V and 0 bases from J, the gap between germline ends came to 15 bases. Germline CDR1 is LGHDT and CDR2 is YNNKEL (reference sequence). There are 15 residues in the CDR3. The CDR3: CASTPADRLNTEAFF. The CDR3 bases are TGTGCCAGCACCCCAGCGGACAGATTGAACACTGAAGCTTTCTTT.

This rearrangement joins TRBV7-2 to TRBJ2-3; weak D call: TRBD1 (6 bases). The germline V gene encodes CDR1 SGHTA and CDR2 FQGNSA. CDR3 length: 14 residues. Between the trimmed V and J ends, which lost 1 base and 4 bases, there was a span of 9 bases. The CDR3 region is CASSLEQGADTQYF. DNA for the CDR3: TGTGCCAGCAGCTTAGAACAGGGCGCAGATACGCAGTATTTT.

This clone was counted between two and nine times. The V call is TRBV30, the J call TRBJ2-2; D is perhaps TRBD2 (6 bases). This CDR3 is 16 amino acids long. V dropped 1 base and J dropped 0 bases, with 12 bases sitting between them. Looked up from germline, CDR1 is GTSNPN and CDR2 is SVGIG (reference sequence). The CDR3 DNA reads TGTGCCTGGAGTGGCAGAGGGAGGTCGAACACCGGGGAGCTGTTTTTT. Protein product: CAWSGRGRSNTGELFF.

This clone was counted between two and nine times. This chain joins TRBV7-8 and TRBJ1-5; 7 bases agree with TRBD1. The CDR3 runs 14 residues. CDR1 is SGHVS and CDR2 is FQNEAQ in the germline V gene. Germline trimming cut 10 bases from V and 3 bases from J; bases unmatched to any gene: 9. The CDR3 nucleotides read TGTGCCACCAAGCGACAGGGACCCAATCAGCCCCAGCATTTT. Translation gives CATKRQGPNQPQHF.

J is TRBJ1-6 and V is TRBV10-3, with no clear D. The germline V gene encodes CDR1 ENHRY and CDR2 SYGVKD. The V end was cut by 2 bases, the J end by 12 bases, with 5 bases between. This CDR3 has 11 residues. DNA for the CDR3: TGTGCCATCAGTGAGGGCGGACCCCTCCACTTT. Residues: CAISEGGPLHF.

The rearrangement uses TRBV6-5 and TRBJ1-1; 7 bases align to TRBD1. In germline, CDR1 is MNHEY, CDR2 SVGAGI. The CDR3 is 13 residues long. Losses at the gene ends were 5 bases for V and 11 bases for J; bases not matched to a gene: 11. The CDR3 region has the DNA TGTGCCAGCAGTACCCGACAGGGAATTTCGGCTTTCTTT. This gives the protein CASSTRQGISAFF.

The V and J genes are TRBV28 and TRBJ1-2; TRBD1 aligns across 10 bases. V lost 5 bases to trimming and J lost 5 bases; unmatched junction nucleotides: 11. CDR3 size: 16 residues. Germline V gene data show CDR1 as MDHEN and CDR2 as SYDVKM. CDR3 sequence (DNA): TGTGCCAGCAGTCCCCGGACAGGGGGGAGTGGGTATGGCTACACCTTC. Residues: CASSPRTGGSGYGYTF.

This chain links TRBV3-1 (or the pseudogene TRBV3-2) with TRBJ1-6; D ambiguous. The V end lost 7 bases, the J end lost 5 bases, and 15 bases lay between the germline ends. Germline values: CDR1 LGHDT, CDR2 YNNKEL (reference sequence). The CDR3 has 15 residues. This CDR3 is CASKGRGFDNSPLHF. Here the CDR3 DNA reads TGTGCCAGCAAAGGTCGAGGGTTTGATAATTCACCCCTCCACTTT.

The CDR3 spells CASSEAGDRVTQYF. CDR3 bases: TGTGCCAGCAGTGAAGCAGGGGACAGGGTTACGCAGTATTTT. The rearrangement joins TRBV6-1 to TRBJ2-3; 9 nucleotides match TRBD1. Trimming removed 0 bases from V and 8 bases from J; junction bases left unmatched: 3. Germline CDR1 reads MNHNS; CDR2 reads SASEGT. CDR3 length: 14 amino acids.

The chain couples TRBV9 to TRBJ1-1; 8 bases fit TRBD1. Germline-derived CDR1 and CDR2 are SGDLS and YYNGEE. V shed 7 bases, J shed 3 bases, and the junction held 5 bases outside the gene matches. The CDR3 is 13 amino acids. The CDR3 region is CASSDREDTEAFF. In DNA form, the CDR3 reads TGTGCCAGCTCGGACAGGGAGGACACTGAAGCTTTCTTT.

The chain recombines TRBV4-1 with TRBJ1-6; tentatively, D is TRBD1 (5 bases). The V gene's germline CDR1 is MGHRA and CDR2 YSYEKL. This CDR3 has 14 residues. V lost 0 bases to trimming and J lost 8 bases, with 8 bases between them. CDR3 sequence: CASSQDSRDSPLHF. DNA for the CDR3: TGCGCCAGCAGCCAAGATTCCAGGGATTCACCCCTCCACTTT.

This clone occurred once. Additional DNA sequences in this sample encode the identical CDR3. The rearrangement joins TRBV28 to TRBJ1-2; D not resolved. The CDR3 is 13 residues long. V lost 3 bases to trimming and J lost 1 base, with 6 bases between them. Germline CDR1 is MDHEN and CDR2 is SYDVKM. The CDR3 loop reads CASSFGGNYGYTF. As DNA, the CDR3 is TGTGCCAGCAGTTTCGGTGGTAACTATGGCTACACCTTC.

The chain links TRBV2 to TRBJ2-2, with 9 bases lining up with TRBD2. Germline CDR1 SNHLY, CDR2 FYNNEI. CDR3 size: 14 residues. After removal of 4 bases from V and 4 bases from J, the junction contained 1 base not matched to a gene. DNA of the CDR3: TGTGCCAGCAGTGGAGCGGGGGGCACCGGGGAGCTGTTTTTT. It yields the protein CASSGAGGTGELFF.

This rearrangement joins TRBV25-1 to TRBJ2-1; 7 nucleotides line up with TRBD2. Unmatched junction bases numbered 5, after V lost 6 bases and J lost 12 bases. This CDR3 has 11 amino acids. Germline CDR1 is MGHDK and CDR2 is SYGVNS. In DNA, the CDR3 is TGTGCCAGCAGAGGTACTAGCGTGCAGTTCTTC. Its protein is CASRGTSVQFF.

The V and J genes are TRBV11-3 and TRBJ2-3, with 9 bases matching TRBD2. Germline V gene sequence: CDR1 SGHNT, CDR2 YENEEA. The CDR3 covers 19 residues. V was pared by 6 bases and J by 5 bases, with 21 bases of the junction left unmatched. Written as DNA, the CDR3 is TGTGCCAGCAGGAATAATTGGACTAGCGTCCCCGCCGGGGTAGATACGCAGTATTTT. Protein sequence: CASRNNWTSVPAGVDTQYF.

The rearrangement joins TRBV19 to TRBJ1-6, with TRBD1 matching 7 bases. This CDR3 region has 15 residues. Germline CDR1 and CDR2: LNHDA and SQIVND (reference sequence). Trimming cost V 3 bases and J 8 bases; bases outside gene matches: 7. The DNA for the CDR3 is TGTGCCAGTAGTATGACGACAGGGTTAGATTCACCCCTCCACTTT. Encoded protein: CASSMTTGLDSPLHF.

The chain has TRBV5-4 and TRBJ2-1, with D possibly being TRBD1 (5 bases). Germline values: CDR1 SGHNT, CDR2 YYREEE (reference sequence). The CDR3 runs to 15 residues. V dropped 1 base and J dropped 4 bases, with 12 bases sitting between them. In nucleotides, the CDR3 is TGTGCCAGCAGCTTGCAGGAAGGGGTTTACAATGAGCAGTTCTTC. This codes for CASSLQEGVYNEQFF.

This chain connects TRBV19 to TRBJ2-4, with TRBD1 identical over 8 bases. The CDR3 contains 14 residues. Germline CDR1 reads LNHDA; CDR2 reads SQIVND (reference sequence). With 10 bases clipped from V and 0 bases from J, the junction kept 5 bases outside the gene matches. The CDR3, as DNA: TGTGCCACCCGACAGGGGATAGCCAAAAACATTCAGTACTTC. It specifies CATRQGIAKNIQYF.

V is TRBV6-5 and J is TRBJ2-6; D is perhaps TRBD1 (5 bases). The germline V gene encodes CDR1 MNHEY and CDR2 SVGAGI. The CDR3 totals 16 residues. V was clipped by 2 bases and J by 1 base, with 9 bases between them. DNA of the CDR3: TGTGCCAGCAGTTACCGTCGGACATCTGGGGCCAACGTCCTGACTTTC. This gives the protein CASSYRRTSGANVLTF.

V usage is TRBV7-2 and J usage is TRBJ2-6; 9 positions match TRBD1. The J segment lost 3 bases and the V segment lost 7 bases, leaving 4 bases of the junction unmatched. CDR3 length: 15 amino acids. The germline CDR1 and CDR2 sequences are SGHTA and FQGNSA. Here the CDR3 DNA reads TGTGCCAGCAAACAGGGGGCCGGTGGGGCCAACGTCCTGACTTTC. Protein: CASKQGAGGANVLTF.

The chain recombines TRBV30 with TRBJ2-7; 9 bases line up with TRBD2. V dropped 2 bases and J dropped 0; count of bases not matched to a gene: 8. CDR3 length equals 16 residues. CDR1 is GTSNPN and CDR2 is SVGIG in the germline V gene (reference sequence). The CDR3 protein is CAWSLPGSGSSYEQYF. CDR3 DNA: TGTGCCTGGAGTCTCCCGGGTAGCGGGAGCTCCTACGAGCAGTACTTC.

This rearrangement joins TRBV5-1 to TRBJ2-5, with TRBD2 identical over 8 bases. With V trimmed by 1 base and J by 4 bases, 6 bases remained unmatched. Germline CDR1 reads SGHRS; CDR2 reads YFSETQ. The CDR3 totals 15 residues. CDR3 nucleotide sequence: TGCGCCAGCAGCTTGACGGGAGGGCAATCAGAGACCCAGTACTTC. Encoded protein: CASSLTGGQSETQYF.

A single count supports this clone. The CDR3 DNA follows: TGCGCCAGCAGCTTGTGGACAGGGCTCACCGGGGAGCTGTTTTTT. This codes for CASSLWTGLTGELFF. The chain links TRBV5-1 to TRBJ2-2; TRBD1 matches at 8 bases. J was trimmed by 4 bases and V by 1 base; bases with no gene match: 3. The germline gives CDR1 SGHRS, CDR2 YFSETQ. CDR3 length: 15 residues.

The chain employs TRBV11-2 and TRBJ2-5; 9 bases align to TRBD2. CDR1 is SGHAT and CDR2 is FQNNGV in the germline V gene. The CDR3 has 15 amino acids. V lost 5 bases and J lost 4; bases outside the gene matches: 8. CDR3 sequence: CASSRSAGGGETQYF. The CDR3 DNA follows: TGTGCCAGCAGCCGTTCAGCGGGGGGTGGAGAGACCCAGTACTTC.

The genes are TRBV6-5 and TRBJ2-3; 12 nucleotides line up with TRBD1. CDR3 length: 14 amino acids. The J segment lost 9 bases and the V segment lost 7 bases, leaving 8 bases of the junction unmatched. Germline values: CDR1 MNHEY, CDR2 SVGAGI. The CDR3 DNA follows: TGTGCCAGCACCCCGGGACAGGGGGCATGGACGCAGTATTTT. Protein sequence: CASTPGQGAWTQYF.

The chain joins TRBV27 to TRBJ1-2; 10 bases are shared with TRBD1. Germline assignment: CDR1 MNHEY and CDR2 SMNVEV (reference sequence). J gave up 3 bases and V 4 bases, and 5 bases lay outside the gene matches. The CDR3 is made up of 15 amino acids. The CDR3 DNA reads TGTGCCAGCAGTTACGGGACAGGGGATCACTATGGCTACACCTTC. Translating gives CASSYGTGDHYGYTF.